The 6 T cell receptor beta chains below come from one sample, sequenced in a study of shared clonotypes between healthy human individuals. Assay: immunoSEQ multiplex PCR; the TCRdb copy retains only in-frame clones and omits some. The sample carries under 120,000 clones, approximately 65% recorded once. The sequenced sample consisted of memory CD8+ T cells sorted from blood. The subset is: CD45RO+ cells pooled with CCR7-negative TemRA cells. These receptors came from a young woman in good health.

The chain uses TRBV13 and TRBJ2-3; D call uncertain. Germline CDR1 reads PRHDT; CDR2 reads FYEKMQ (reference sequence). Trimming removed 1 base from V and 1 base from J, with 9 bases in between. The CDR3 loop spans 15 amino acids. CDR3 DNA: TGTGCCAGCAGCTTAGCGGGCCCGGGCACAGATACGCAGTATTTT. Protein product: CASSLAGPGTDTQYF.

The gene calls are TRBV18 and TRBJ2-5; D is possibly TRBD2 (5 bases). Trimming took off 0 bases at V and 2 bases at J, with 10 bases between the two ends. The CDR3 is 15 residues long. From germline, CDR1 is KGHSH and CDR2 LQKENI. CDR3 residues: CASSPPYEGQETQYF. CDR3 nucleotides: TGTGCCAGCTCACCACCCTACGAGGGACAAGAGACCCAGTACTTC.

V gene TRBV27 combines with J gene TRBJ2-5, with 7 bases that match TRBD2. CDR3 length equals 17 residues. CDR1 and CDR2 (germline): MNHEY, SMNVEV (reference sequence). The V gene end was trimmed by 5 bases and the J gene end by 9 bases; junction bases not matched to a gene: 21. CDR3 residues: CASSENQADLTRGAQYF. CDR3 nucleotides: TGTGCCAGCAGTGAAAATCAGGCGGACCTAACCCGGGGGGCCCAGTACTTC.

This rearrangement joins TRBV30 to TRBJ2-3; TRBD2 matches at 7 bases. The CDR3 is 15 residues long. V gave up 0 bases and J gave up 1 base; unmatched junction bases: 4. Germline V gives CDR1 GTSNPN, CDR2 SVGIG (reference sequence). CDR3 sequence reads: CAWSVTSDRTDTQYF. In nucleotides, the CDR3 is TGTGCCTGGAGTGTAACTAGCGACCGCACAGATACGCAGTATTTT.

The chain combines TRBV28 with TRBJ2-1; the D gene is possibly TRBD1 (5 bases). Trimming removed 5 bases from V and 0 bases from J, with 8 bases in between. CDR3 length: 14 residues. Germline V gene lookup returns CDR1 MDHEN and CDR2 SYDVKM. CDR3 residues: CASSRGGSYNEQFF. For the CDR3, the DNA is TGTGCCAGCAGTAGGGGCGGCTCCTACAATGAGCAGTTCTTC. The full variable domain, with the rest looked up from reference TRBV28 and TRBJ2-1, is DVKVTQSSRYLVKRTGEKVFLECVQDMDHENMFWYRQDPGLGLRLIYFSYDVKMKEKGDIPEGYSVSREKKERFSLILESASTNQTSMYLCASSRGGSYNEQFFGPGTRLTVL.

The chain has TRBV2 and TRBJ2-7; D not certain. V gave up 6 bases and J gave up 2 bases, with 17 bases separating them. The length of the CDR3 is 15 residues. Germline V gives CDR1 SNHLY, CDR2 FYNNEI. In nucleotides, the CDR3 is TGTGCCAGCAGCTCAACGCTAGTTACCCCCTACGAGCAGTACTTC. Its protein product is CASSSTLVTPYEQYF.